The present TCR beta chain was sequenced within a study of post-analysis software for immune sequencing data (dated by TCRdb to the mid-2010s). Describing the broader study: Relapsing-remitting, secondary progressive and progressive-relapsing multiple sclerosis were recorded as disease courses, and subtype annotation was lacking for some patients. A subset of samples was prepared in parallel using single-end sample barcoding, then pooled and co-amplified after Illumina adapter ligation. The patient repertoires were compared against approximately twelve previously published healthy control repertoires obtained from donors aged about 6 to 26 years.

The full study reports these points: Significantly higher frequencies in patients than in controls were found for roughly 5 TRBV segments, including TRBV5-6, TRBV5-1 and TRBV20-1. Strong co-clustering of samples prepared in the same batch was shown by direct clustering with F measure, prompting a batch-effect correction. The control group was slightly older than the multiple sclerosis patient group. Significantly lower normalized Chao1 diversity was found in multiple sclerosis patients than in controls, suggesting substantial peripheral T-cell clonal expansion.

To demonstrate the VDJtools post-analysis software, the study profiled TCR beta repertoires from the peripheral blood of about 13 young patients with multiple sclerosis. The multiple sclerosis patients were children and adolescents between about 6 and 15 years of age. The receptor library was made with PCR. These reads were obtained on an Illumina HiSeq 2500. To reduce PCR and sequencing biases, unique molecular identifiers were built into the TCR beta cDNA libraries. Every 1 to 10 million input T cells yielded some 500,000 cDNA molecules, meaning each molecule approximated one T cell. The same protocol used for the earlier healthy control dataset was applied to prepare and sequence the patient libraries. Samples belonging to the same batch were prepared together, multiplexed and sequenced on a shared HiSeq lane. The study's own analysis went as follows. Raw barcoded reads were processed with MIGEC, discarding single-read molecular identifier groups before consensus assembly and CDR3 extraction. VDJtools was used for post-analysis of the clonotype tables, with diversity normalized by down-sampling every dataset to the smallest sample size. Repertoire overlap clustering matched CDR3 amino acid but not nucleotide sequences to correct batch-related cross-sample contamination. TCRdb trimmed the raw reads at Q25, called clones with MiXCR and kept productive beta chains. Every entry covers one CDR3 protein and lists the most common genes and DNA from its rows. The V and J calls here are based on TCRdb, not the publication. The sample yields hundreds of thousands of distinct CDR3 sequences; less than 40% were counted once. Jointly, the top ten make up around 8% of the sample.

Including the terminal cysteine and phenylalanine, the CDR3 comprises 14 residues. Solely the CDR3 DNA is kept, with 42 bases framed from the first base. Based on the germline V gene, the CDR1 and CDR2 sequences are MNHEY and SVGAGI. V is shortened by 6 bases, J by 0 bases, and the region joining them spans 10 bases. A note on this clonotype: Its binding antigen is unknown. Base-call qualities are not available, and no considerably larger clone is one nucleotide away.

This clonotype was sampled from a girl under 10 years old with multiple sclerosis. Here the chain combines TRBV6-5 and TRBJ2-3; the D call is possibly TRBD1 or TRBD2, each sharing 5 bases. The sequenced sample consisted of blood. The DNA reads as follows: TGTGCCAGCAGGCACCGGGACAGCACAGATACGCAGTATTTT. Translated, it reads CASRHRDSTDTQYF.